This T cell receptor (beta chain) stems from a study of T cells in Graves' hyperthyroidism and ophthalmopathy (dated 2019 in TCRdb). About the full investigation: Peripheral blood was collected at initial diagnosis, before any treatment. To identify distinguishing TCR V-J signatures, a discovery cohort of 100 patients was used, comprising some 43 with Graves' ophthalmopathy and around 60 with stable Graves' hyperthyroidism. Prospective prediction of ophthalmopathy was tested in an independent validation cohort of 18 to 20 hyperthyroidism patients and 15 to 17 patients who later progressed to ophthalmopathy. The 80 to 100 discovery patients were randomly divided into training and test sets at a 7:3 ratio. In over five Graves' hyperthyroidism patients, the study also compared T-cell repertoires from thyroid tissue with T-cell repertoires from blood. Once sampling was done, hyperthyroidism patients were given methimazole at a starting dose of 30 mg daily, whereas ophthalmopathy patients were given high-dose intravenous methylprednisolone. According to the paper, TCR Vbeta CDR3 sequencing was carried out on approximately 140 peripheral blood samples, which came from 40 to 45 ophthalmopathy, under 85 hyperthyroidism and roughly 17 progressor patients. What the study reported, not specific to this receptor: In validation, progression to ophthalmopathy was predicted by the model with around 71% sensitivity and just over 72% specificity, a median of approximately 6.5 months before onset. Ophthalmopathy was separated from stable hyperthyroidism by a 13 V-J signature model, with 85% to 90% sensitivity and 81% to 82% specificity obtained in cross-validation and 80%/75% obtained in testing. Most expanded thyroid clonotypes (frequency above 0.001) were also detected in blood, suggesting blood repertoires may reflect thyroid immune responses. No statistical method was used to set the sample size in advance, and investigators knew the group allocation.

Amplification of TCR beta CDR3 regions was carried out from RNA transcripts. For the first round of RT-PCR on the TCR CDR3, the HTBI primer set was used together with the Qiagen OneStep RT-PCR kit. Libraries were constructed in a second round of multiplex PCR, after which size selection and purification were carried out. Sequencing of the libraries was done on an Illumina HiSeq2000 using paired-end 100 bp reads. The published analysis was carried out like this. SOAPnuke was used to process the raw data, throwing out any read that contained adapters or uncalled bases, had a mean Phred below 15, or lacked an exact constant-primer or identifier match. COPE v1.2.5 was used to merge the high-quality paired reads, and each unique nucleotide sequence was defined as a clonotype. MiTCR v1.1 was used to align the clonotypes against IMGT TRBV, TRBD and TRBJ reference segments. Analysis was restricted to V-J combinations with a frequency above 0.0001, which covered 99% to 99.2% of repertoires. A TCS score was defined as the ratio of F50 (clonal expansion) to E x V (chaos), with BLOSUM62-based TCRdist applied between CDR3 peptides within each V-J. Welch's t-statistics and random forest reduced approximately 520 V-J features to about 12, which were used in a naive Bayes classifier (R e1071). The similarity between thyroid and blood repertoires was quantified using the Morisita-Horn index. TCRdb's own reprocessing of the public reads used fastp at Q25 and MiXCR and kept productive beta chains. CDR3 protein sequences are deduplicated, and each keeps its most common genes and DNA. Clone size and V and J calls follow TCRdb, not the original study. This sample comprises around 720,000 distinct CDR3 sequences, over 35% of them detected only once. The ten largest clones take up around 30% of the sample.

Stable Graves' hyperthyroidism was defined as the absence of progression to ophthalmopathy over 18 months of follow-up. Hyperthyroidism patients were aged 18 to 65 years and newly diagnosed, with disease duration of less than 2 months. Exclusion was applied to patients with uncontrolled infections, other autoimmune diseases, pregnancy or lactation. Diagnoses were established on the basis of clinical symptoms, serum thyroxine and TRAb, thyroid ultrasound, and orbital computed tomography. PBMCs were isolated from about 9 ml of fresh peripheral blood by Ficoll-Paque density gradient centrifugation. Total RNA was extracted with Trizol reagent, and quality was checked on an Agilent 2100 Bioanalyzer. The CDR3 has 16 amino acids, counting the end cysteine and phenylalanine. Of all the DNA, just the CDR3 is kept, 48 bases in frame from base 1. From V the trimming removes 6 bases and from J it removes 5 bases, while the gene matches leave 13 bases of the junction unaccounted for.

Remarks on this clonotype: Its antigen is not yet known. No per-base quality is available; no much larger clone lies one base away.

The sequence derives from a woman aged 40 to 55 with Graves' hyperthyroidism. The source material was blood. The sequence links TRBV12-3 or TRBV12-4 to TRBJ2-5; a stretch of 9 junction bases matches TRBD1. CDR3 reads: CASSPDRQGVRETQYF. The nucleotide sequence reads as follows: TGTGCCAGCAGCCCCGATCGACAGGGGGTAAGGGAGACCCAGTACTTC.